This T cell receptor beta chain was profiled in a study of shared clonotypes between healthy human individuals. Generated by immunoSEQ multiplex PCR, the TCRdb table keeps only in-frame clones and is missing some. This table has roughly 2.2 million clones, 85% to 95% appearing once. The CDR3 contains 13 residues. The sample holds one count of this clone. This sequence originates from a man younger than 35 in good health. Some clones in this sample may be carry-over from other donors' samples. Sequencing input: naive CD4+ T cells from PBMCs. Sample subset: CD45RA+ positively selected. The V gene is TRBV1, the J gene TRBJ2-1; the table's D call TRBD2 went unverified against the DNA. TRBV1 is assigned pseudogene status. The CDR3 here is CTSSPQESNEQFF. In DNA form, the CDR3 reads TGCACCAGCAGCCCTCAAGAGTCGAATGAGCAGTTCTTC.